The clone carrying this TCR beta chain was recorded once. The sample originates from a study of blood T cell repertoires in COVID-19. Profiled with immunoSEQ multiplex PCR; TCRdb holds only in-frame clones, not every one. The sample consists of about 250,000 clones, just over 85% of them appearing once. The CDR3 is 14 residues long. Germline-derived CDR1 and CDR2 are SEHNR and FQNEAQ (reference sequence). V gave up 4 bases and J gave up 7 bases; unmatched junction bases: 9. Sequencing was done on a sample of PBMCs or T cells enriched from blood (not recorded which). This TCR derives from a man aged 40-49 years who had recovered from COVID-19. The V and J genes are TRBV7-9 and TRBJ1-1; 7 bases fit TRBD1. The CDR3 loop reads CASSSGMTGIEAFF. The CDR3 nucleotides are TGTGCCAGCAGCTCGGGTATGACAGGGATTGAAGCTTTCTTT. The full variable domain, with the rest looked up from reference TRBV7-9 and TRBJ1-1, is DTGVSQNPRHKITKRGQNVTFRCDPISEHNRLYWYRQTLGQGPEFLTYFQNEAQLEKSRLLSDRFSAERPKGSFSTLEIQRTEQGDSAMYLCASSSGMTGIEAFFGQGTRLTVV.